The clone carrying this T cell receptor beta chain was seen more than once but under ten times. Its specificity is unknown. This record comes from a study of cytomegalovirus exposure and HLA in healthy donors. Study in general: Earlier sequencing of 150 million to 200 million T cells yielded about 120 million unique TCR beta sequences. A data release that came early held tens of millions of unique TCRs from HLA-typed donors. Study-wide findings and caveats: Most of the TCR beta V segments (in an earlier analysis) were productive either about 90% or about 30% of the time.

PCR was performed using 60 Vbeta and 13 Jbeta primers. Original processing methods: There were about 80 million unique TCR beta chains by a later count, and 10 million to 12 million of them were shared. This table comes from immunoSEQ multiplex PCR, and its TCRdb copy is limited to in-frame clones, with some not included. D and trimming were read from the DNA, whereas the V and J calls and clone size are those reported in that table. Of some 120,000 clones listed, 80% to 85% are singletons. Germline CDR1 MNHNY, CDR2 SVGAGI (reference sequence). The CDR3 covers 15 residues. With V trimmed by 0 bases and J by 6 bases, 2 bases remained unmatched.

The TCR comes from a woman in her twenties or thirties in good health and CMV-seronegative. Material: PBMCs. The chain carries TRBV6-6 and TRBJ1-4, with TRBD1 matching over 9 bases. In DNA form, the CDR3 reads TGTGCCAGCAGTTACTCGGGGACAGGGTATGAAAAACTGTTTTTT. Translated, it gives CASSYSGTGYEKLFF.